This T cell receptor (beta chain) appears in the sequencing data of a study of CD8 T cells in ankylosing spondylitis. Regarding the study as a whole: Under 10 highly homologous variants formed a TCR beta motif that appeared characteristic of ankylosing spondylitis blood.

Each CDR3 protein is one row after TCRdb ran MiXCR on the 5' RACE reads. Counted here are 300,000 to 350,000 distinct CDR3 sequences, around 10% occurring once; the ten biggest clones make up more than 7%. The germline V and J ends were trimmed by 2 bases and 1 base, with 8 bases remaining between them. This CDR3 is built from 14 residues. CDR1 is SGHDN and CDR2 is FVKESK in the germline V gene. In its sample, this clonotype was seen a few times. Its specificity is unknown. This clonotype was obtained from a female donor with ankylosing spondylitis or in good health (not recorded which). Input material: blood, either unsorted or a sorted T cell fraction (not recorded which). The J gene is TRBJ1-1, the V gene TRBV14; D is unclear. CDR3 amino acids: CASSQLTANTEAFF. In DNA, the CDR3 is TGTGCCAGCAGCCAACTAACAGCGAACACTGAAGCTTTCTTT.